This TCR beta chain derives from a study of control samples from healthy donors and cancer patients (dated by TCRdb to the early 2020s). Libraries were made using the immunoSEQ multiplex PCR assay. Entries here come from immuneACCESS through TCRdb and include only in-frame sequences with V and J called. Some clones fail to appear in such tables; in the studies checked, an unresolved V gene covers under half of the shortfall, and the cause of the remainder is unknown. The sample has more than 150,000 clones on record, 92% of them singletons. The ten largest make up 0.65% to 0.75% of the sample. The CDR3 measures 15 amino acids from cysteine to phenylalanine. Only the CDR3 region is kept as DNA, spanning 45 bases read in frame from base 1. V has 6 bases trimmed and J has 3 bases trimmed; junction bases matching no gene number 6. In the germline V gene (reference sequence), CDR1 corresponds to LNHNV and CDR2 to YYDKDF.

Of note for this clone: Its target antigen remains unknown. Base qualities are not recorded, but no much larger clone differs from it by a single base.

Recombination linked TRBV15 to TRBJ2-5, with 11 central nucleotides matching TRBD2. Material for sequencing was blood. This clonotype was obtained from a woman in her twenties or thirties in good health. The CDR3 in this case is CATSFSGRAEETQYF. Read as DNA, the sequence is TGTGCCACCAGTTTTAGCGGGAGGGCCGAAGAGACCCAGTACTTC.